These T cell receptor beta chains were read from a single sample in a study of identical twins. TCRdb re-derived calls from the 5' RACE reads in MiXCR, one entry per CDR3 protein. Seen here are 1,800,000 or so distinct CDR3 sequences, less than 35% observed once, and the top ten hold about 0.3%. Sequencing input: cord blood. The receptors come from a newborn girl in good health. CDR3s include the opening cysteine and the closing phenylalanine or tryptophan. D genes are given only for firm matches. Expanded clones are given a class, and other clones once, few, many or no size at all.

d_gene	v_gene	abundance	j_gene	CDR3nt	CDR3aa
TRBD2	TRBV20-1	.	TRBJ2-7	TGCAGTGCTATACCTACTAGCGGGCTATCCTACGAGCAGTACTTC	CSAIPTSGLSYEQYF
TRBD1	TRBV2	once	TRBJ1-1	TGTGCCAGCAGGGACAGGCCCGGCACTGAAGCTTTCTTT	CASRDRPGTEAFF
.	TRBV28	few	TRBJ1-3	TGTGCCAGCAGTTTAGCGAGGAAAGGGTCTGGAAACACCATATATTTT	CASSLARKGSGNTIYF
.	TRBV27	few	TRBJ2-7	TGTGCCAGCAGCCCTACCGGACACTTCGAGCAGTACTTC	CASSPTGHFEQYF
.	TRBV12-3/TRBV12-4	few	TRBJ1-1	TGTGCCAGCAACTTCCGACGGTTGGGGAACACTGAAGCTTTCTTT	CASNFRRLGNTEAFF
.	TRBV12-3/TRBV12-4	.	TRBJ1-1	TGTGCCAGCAGTTTTGCCAGTCAGAACACTGAAGCTTTCTTT	CASSFASQNTEAFF
.	TRBV4-2	.	TRBJ2-3	TGTGCCAGCAGCAAGTCCCTCGGAGGGCCGATCGACACAGATACGCAGTATTTT	CASSKSLGGPIDTDTQYF
.	TRBV4-2	few	TRBJ2-1	TGTGCCAGCAGCCACGAGTATAGCTCCTACAATGAGCAGTTCTTC	CASSHEYSSYNEQFF
.	TRBV27	.	TRBJ2-5	TGTGCCAGCAGTCCAGTCGCCCAAGAGACCCAGTACTTC	CASSPVAQETQYF
TRBD2	TRBV4-2	many	TRBJ2-3	TGTGCCAGCACAACTAGCGTAAACACAGATACGCAGTATTTT	CASTTSVNTDTQYF
.	TRBV27	.	TRBJ1-2	TGTGCCAGCAGATGGGGGGACGGGAACTATGGCTACACCTTC	CASRWGDGNYGYTF
.	TRBV13	few	TRBJ1-2	TGTGCCAGCAGCCGGAGAGCAGATAACTATGGCTACACCTTC	CASSRRADNYGYTF
.	TRBV5-6	few	TRBJ2-7	TGTGCCAGCAGGCTTTTGGACAGACGCTCCTACAATGAGCAGTACTTC	CASRLLDRRSYNEQYF
TRBD2	TRBV3-1	few	TRBJ2-1	TGTGCCAGCAGCCAAGTACCGGAGTCGCGGGGGGCCTCTTTTTACAATGAGCAGTTCTTC	CASSQVPESRGASFYNEQFF
.	TRBV3-1	.	TRBJ2-7	TGTGCCAGCAGCCACGTCAAGGGTAACAACGAGCAGTACTTC	CASSHVKGNNEQYF
.	TRBV3-1	few	TRBJ2-3	TGTGCCAGCAGCCAAACCCGCCGGGATACGCAGTATTTT	CASSQTRRDTQYF
.	TRBV5-1	.	TRBJ2-1	TGCGCCAGCAGCTTGGTTCCTACGGACAGCCCCTACTACAATGAGCAGTTCTTC	CASSLVPTDSPYYNEQFF
.	TRBV9	few	TRBJ2-7	TGTGCCAGCAGCCCCGGGGCGTTTACCTACGAGCAGTACTTC	CASSPGAFTYEQYF
.	TRBV2	many	TRBJ2-1	TGTGCCAGCAGTGAAGGTCCCTACAATGAGCAGTTCTTC	CASSEGPYNEQFF
.	TRBV20-1	.	TRBJ1-2	TGCAGTGCTAGAGTCGCGGAGAGAGGCTACACCTTC	CSARVAERGYTF
TRBD2	TRBV2	.	TRBJ2-3	TGTGCCAGCAAAGCGGGGGTTCTCACAGATACGCAGTATTTT	CASKAGVLTDTQYF
.	TRBV3-1	.	TRBJ2-7	TGTGCCAGCAGCCAGCACGGCTACGAGCAGTACTTC	CASSQHGYEQYF
TRBD1	TRBV10-3	.	TRBJ2-3	TGTGCCATCAGTCAGTCGACGACAGGGGTCTTAGATACGCAGTATTTT	CAISQSTTGVLDTQYF
.	TRBV9	few	TRBJ2-4	TGTGCCAGCAGCGTAGGGGCCCTAGCCAAAAACATTCAGTACTTC	CASSVGALAKNIQYF
.	TRBV11-2	.	TRBJ1-2	TGTGCCGGCAGCTCAGACTATGGCTACACCTTC	CAGSSDYGYTF
.	TRBV4-1	.	TRBJ2-1	TGCGCCAGCAGCCAAGTCGGTATCAGCTCCTACAATGAGCAGTTCTTC	CASSQVGISSYNEQFF
.	TRBV7-2	few	TRBJ2-6	TGTGCCAGCAGCGCTTACGGGACTGGGGCCAACGTCCTGACTTTC	CASSAYGTGANVLTF
.	TRBV10-3	.	TRBJ1-2	TGTGCCATCAGTGAGTCTGCAGGACCTAACTATGGCTACACCTTC	CAISESAGPNYGYTF
.	TRBV11-2	.	TRBJ2-2	TGTGCCAGCAGCTTAGAGGCCACCGGGGAGCTGTTTTTT	CASSLEATGELFF